This record covers a single TCR beta chain. The antigen remains undetermined. The sample is drawn from a study of T cell responses to AZD1222 COVID-19 vaccine. The method was immunoSEQ multiplex PCR; TCRdb's version includes in-frame clones alone and lacks a portion of them. The sample has 160,000 or so clones; about 91% are singletons. This CDR3 has 14 amino acids. Trimming cost V 7 bases and J 0 bases, with 13 bases left between them. The germline V gene has CDR1 SNHLY and CDR2 FYNNEI. Overall study findings and caveats: A mostly white British donor set with more females was recruited, and clonal diversity was possibly underestimated.

This TCR came from an adult in good health. The V call is TRBV2, the J call TRBJ2-7; D is tentatively TRBD1 or TRBD2 (5 bases each). The material sequenced was peripheral blood, taken on day 0 of MenACWY control vaccination. CDR3 sequence: CASNRDAGSYEQYF. CDR3 in DNA: TGTGCCAGCAACCGGGACGCCGGCTCCTACGAGCAGTACTTC.